A selection of T cell receptor beta chains follows, all from one sample in a study of T cells in Graves' hyperthyroidism and ophthalmopathy. TCRdb used MiXCR to reprocess the multiplex PCR reads, holding one entry per CDR3 protein. The sample has 110,000 to 150,000 distinct CDR3 sequences, roughly 23% seen once. The specimen was blood. The receptors shown here come from a woman aged 45-59 years with Graves' hyperthyroidism that later progressed to Graves' ophthalmopathy. Each CDR3 is given with its conserved first and last residue. D genes are given only for firm matches. The size field is filled for only some rows; it gives once, few, many or a size class.

. | TRBJ1-5 | TRBV28 | . | TGTGCCAGCAGTTGGAGTAGCAATCAGCCCCAGCATTTT | CASSWSSNQPQHF
. | TRBJ2-7 | TRBV28 | TRBD2 | TGTGCCAGCAGTGTTCCTTTAGCGGGAACAAACTACGAGCAGTACTTC | CASSVPLAGTNYEQYF
many | TRBJ2-5 | TRBV20-1 | . | TGCAGTGCCTACCGGGTCAAAGAGACCCAGTACTTC | CSAYRVKETQYF
many | TRBJ2-2 | TRBV30 | . | TGTGCCTGGAGTGTAATCTCCGGGGAGCTGTTTTTT | CAWSVISGELFF
. | TRBJ2-3 | TRBV6-5 | . | TGTGCCAGCAGTTACCTTGTCGGGTTCACAGATACGCAGTATTTT | CASSYLVGFTDTQYF
few | TRBJ1-4 | TRBV4-2 | . | TGTGCCAGCAGCCAAGAACGCGGGGGTTTCGATGAAAAACTGTTTTTT | CASSQERGGFDEKLFF
. | TRBJ2-1 | TRBV28 | TRBD2 | TGTGCCAGCAGTTCTCCTGGAGCGGGAGATGGTAGCGATGAGCAGTTCTTC | CASSSPGAGDGSDEQFF
many | TRBJ2-3 | TRBV29-1 | . | TGCAGCGGGCGACTACGTGGAGATACGCAGTATTTT | CSGRLRGDTQYF
. | TRBJ2-3 | TRBV4-1 | TRBD1 | TGCGCCAGCAGCCAAGATCGGATGCAGGGGGTCACAGATACGCAGTATTTT | CASSQDRMQGVTDTQYF
many | TRBJ1-2 | TRBV20-1 | . | TGCAGTGCCGGGCGACAGTCTAACTATGGCTACACCTTC | CSAGRQSNYGYTF